Below, 5 T cell receptor beta chains from the same sample are listed, as sequenced in a study of T-cell memory formation after mild COVID-19. TCRdb itself ran the 5' RACE reads through MiXCR, one entry per CDR3 protein. Of around 300,000 distinct CDR3 sequences listed, over 7% are singletons. Sequencing was performed on PBMCs or a T cell subset sorted from them (not recorded which). All receptors derive from a man aged 18-30 years who had mild COVID-19 (a few samples of this study predate the infection). Cell type and time point are not known.

This clonotype has more than one count but fewer than ten. This sequence joins TRBV25-1 and TRBJ2-1, with 13 bases fitting TRBD2. CDR3 size: 18 residues. Germline lookup yields CDR1 MGHDK and CDR2 SYGVNS. V gave up 1 base and J gave up 8 bases; unmatched junction bases: 11. As DNA, the CDR3 is TGTGCCAGCAGTGAATTGGGTAAACTAGCGGGGGGGATAGATGAGCAGTTCTTC. Amino acids: CASSELGKLAGGIDEQFF.

This clonotype came up a few times. The rearrangement joins TRBV7-6 to TRBJ2-5, with D unresolved. Germline CDR1 is SGHVS and CDR2 is FNYEAQ. The CDR3 sequence is 12 residues long. The V end lost 7 bases, the J end lost 5 bases, and 11 bases lay between the germline ends. The CDR3 DNA follows: TGTGCCAGCACCCCTGTGGGGGAGACCCAGTACTTC. Its protein is CASTPVGETQYF.

This clonotype was observed a few times. V gene TRBV7-2 combines with J gene TRBJ1-2, with D tentatively TRBD1 (5 bases). Deletions cut 5 bases from V and 0 bases from J, with 16 bases between. From germline, CDR1 is SGHTA and CDR2 FQGNSA. The CDR3 length is 16 residues. CDR3 sequence: CASSPRRGTPNYGYTF. The CDR3 DNA reads TGTGCCAGCAGCCCCCGGCGAGGGACTCCTAACTATGGCTACACCTTC.

This clonotype was picked up a small number of times. The J gene is TRBJ2-3, the V gene TRBV28; D gene ambiguous. Trimming stripped 5 bases from V and 4 bases from J, with 13 bases between. This CDR3 comprises 14 residues. The germline V gene has CDR1 MDHEN and CDR2 SYDVKM. CDR3 bases: TGTGCCAGCAGTCCCCAGAATATCCCAGATACGCAGTATTTT. Protein sequence: CASSPQNIPDTQYF.

The rearrangement uses TRBV20-1 and TRBJ1-6; D ambiguous. The CDR3 is 13 residues long. CDR1 is DFQATT and CDR2 is SNEGSKA in the germline V gene (reference sequence). V was pared by 0 bases and J by 10 bases, with 10 bases between. The CDR3 sequence: CSARDFEYSPLHF. The CDR3, as DNA: TGCAGTGCTAGAGATTTCGAGTACTCACCCCTCCACTTT.